These 23 T cell receptor beta chains were all obtained from the same sample, sequenced in a study of blood T cells in healthy people across ages. Primers used in a second PCR of about 6 to 11 cycles were a sample-barcoded 5' primer and a J-beta primer mix. TCRdb independently ran MiXCR on the 5' RACE reads; one entry per CDR3 protein. The sample includes approximately 780,000 distinct CDR3 sequences, about a quarter of them seen just once. These same data were also listed under a study on T cells of mothers and their children.

Sequenced sample: blood. Every receptor here comes from a boy aged 5-17 years in good health.

V gene TRBV16 combines with J gene TRBJ2-5; weak D call: TRBD1 (6 bases). TRBJ2-1 explains the end of the DNA better; the J call may be wrong. In germline, CDR1 is KGHSY, CDR2 FQNENV. The CDR3 totals 14 residues. CDR3 nucleotides: TGTGCCAGCAGCCACACTGCAGGGGCCAATGAGCAGTTCTTC. It translates to CASSHTAGANEQFF.

This clonotype was detected a few times. The V call is TRBV10-1, the J call TRBJ2-5; no reliable D call. Trimming pared 5 bases from V and 2 bases from J, leaving 9 bases between. Germline V gene data show CDR1 as WNHNN and CDR2 as SYGVQD (reference sequence). CDR3 length equals 13 residues. CDR3 amino acids: CASSRNNQETQYF. The CDR3 nucleotides are TGCGCCAGCAGTCGGAACAATCAAGAGACCCAGTACTTC.

J is TRBJ2-5 and V is TRBV3-1; tentative D call: TRBD2 (7 bases). Near its end, the DNA agrees better with TRBJ2-1, so the J call may be wrong. Germline assignment: CDR1 LGHDT and CDR2 YNNKEL (reference sequence). This CDR3 contains 14 residues. CDR3 in DNA: TGTGCCAGCAGCCAGAGGGGGGGGGCCGGTGAGCAGTTCTTC. This sequence encodes CASSQRGGAGEQFF.

This sequence joins TRBV6-5 and TRBJ2-5; D possibly corresponds to TRBD2 (6 bases). Gene TRBJ2-7 matches the end of the DNA better, so the J call may be wrong. Germline V gene sequence: CDR1 MNHEY, CDR2 SVGAGI. The CDR3 runs 15 residues. The CDR3 reads CASSLGGPGFYEQYF. The CDR3 DNA sequence: TGTGCCAGCAGCCTGGGGGGTCCCGGATTCTACGAGCAGTACTTC.

This clonotype was seen a handful of times. The chain is built from TRBV2 and TRBJ2-1; 10 nucleotides agree with TRBD2. Germline V gene data show CDR1 as SNHLY and CDR2 as FYNNEI. The CDR3 spans 15 residues. The V segment lost 2 bases and the J segment 7 bases; nucleotides outside the gene matches: 5. The CDR3 region has the DNA TGTGCCAGCAGTGAAAGAGCGGGGGGGCGAAATGAGCAGTTCTTC. It codes for CASSERAGGRNEQFF.

The chain employs TRBV29-1 and TRBJ1-2; no clear D. V lost 7 bases and J lost 8, with 5 bases in between. CDR1 is SQVTM and CDR2 is ANQGSEA in the germline V gene. There are 8 residues in the CDR3. The CDR3 here is CSAEGYTF. The DNA of the CDR3 is TGCAGCGCCGAAGGCTACACCTTC. The full variable domain, its missing parts supplied by reference TRBV29-1 and TRBJ1-2, is SAVISQKPSRDICQRGTSLTIQCQVDSQVTMMFWYRQQPGQSLTLIATANQGSEATYESGFVIDKFPISRPNLTFSTLTVSNMSPEDSSIYLCSAEGYTFGSGTRLTVV.

The rearrangement joins TRBV24-1 to TRBJ2-5; TRBD2 agrees at 7 bases. In germline, CDR1 is KGHDR, CDR2 SFDVKD. This CDR3 has 17 residues. The V and J ends lost 4 bases and 0 bases, in that order; junction bases with no gene match: 10. The CDR3 sequence is CATSDRGERGNQETQYF. The DNA of the CDR3 is TGTGCCACCAGTGACCGAGGAGAGCGGGGTAACCAAGAGACCCAGTACTTC.

The chain carries TRBV5-1 and TRBJ2-5, with D possibly matching TRBD2 (6 bases). V was trimmed by 0 bases and J by 0 bases, leaving 12 bases between them. CDR3 size: 16 residues. Looked up from germline, CDR1 is SGHRS and CDR2 is YFSETQ. The CDR3 bases are TGCGCCAGCAGCTTGGAGGGGACTTTGTACCAAGAGACCCAGTACTTC. This codes for CASSLEGTLYQETQYF.

The rearrangement uses TRBV28 and TRBJ2-6, with 12 bases that match TRBD1. The CDR3 consists of 19 residues. The junction had 10 bases not matched to a gene; V was cut back by 5 bases and J by 2 bases. CDR1 is MDHEN, CDR2 SYDVKM, per germline. CDR3: CASSPAFGTGGPGANVLTF. DNA of the CDR3: TGTGCCAGCAGTCCTGCGTTCGGGACAGGGGGCCCTGGGGCCAACGTCCTGACTTTC. Supplemented by reference TRBV28 and TRBJ2-6, the full variable domain reads DVKVTQSSRYLVKRTGEKVFLECVQDMDHENMFWYRQDPGLGLRLIYFSYDVKMKEKGDIPEGYSVSREKKERFSLILESASTNQTSMYLCASSPAFGTGGPGANVLTFGAGSRLTVL.

This chain joins TRBV9 and TRBJ2-7, with 9 bases lining up with TRBD1. The CDR3 runs to 16 residues. Germline V gives CDR1 SGDLS, CDR2 YYNGEE. The V gene end was trimmed by 4 bases and the J gene end by 2 bases; junction bases not matched to a gene: 10. The CDR3 DNA is TGTGCCAGCAGCCCACGGGACAGGGTTTTTACCTACGAGCAGTACTTC. It specifies CASSPRDRVFTYEQYF.

The J gene is TRBJ2-5, the V gene TRBV6-5; tentatively, D is TRBD2 (7 bases). Germline V gives CDR1 MNHEY, CDR2 SVGAGI. Deletions cut 1 base from V and 4 bases from J, with 16 bases between. The CDR3 runs 16 residues. Here the CDR3 reads CASSYYRPRGGETQYF. CDR3 DNA sequence: TGTGCCAGCAGTTACTATCGTCCGAGGGGGGGAGAGACCCAGTACTTC.

The CDR3 sequence: CASSRLEDEQYF. CDR3 coding DNA: TGTGCCAGCTCACGACTAGAGGACGAGCAGTACTTC. The rearrangement joins TRBV18 to TRBJ2-7; possibly TRBD2 for D (6 bases). Germline lookup yields CDR1 KGHSH and CDR2 LQKENI. The germline V and J ends were trimmed by 4 bases and 5 bases, with 9 bases remaining between them. This CDR3 comprises 12 residues.

The rearrangement joins TRBV6-1 to TRBJ1-4, with D possibly matching TRBD1 (5 bases). This CDR3 is built from 16 residues. In germline, CDR1 is MNHNS, CDR2 SASEGT. V lost 5 bases and J lost 2, with 15 bases in between. CDR3 nucleotide sequence: TGTGCCAGCAGTCTCAGTCAGGGTTGGACTAATGAAAAACTGTTTTTT. Amino acid sequence: CASSLSQGWTNEKLFF.

This chain links TRBV6-6 with TRBJ2-3, with D perhaps TRBD2 (5 bases). This CDR3 is 14 amino acids long. Germline V gene sequence: CDR1 MNHNY, CDR2 SVGAGI (reference sequence). The germline V and J ends were trimmed by 0 bases and 3 bases, with 7 bases remaining between them. The CDR3, as DNA: TGTGCCAGCAGTTACTCGGTAGCGACAGATACGCAGTATTTT. Translating gives CASSYSVATDTQYF.

There are a few counts of this clonotype. V gene TRBV5-5 combines with J gene TRBJ1-1; D unresolved. Germline V gives CDR1 SGHKS, CDR2 YYEKEE (reference sequence). V dropped 1 base and J dropped 2 bases, with 12 bases sitting between them. The CDR3 sequence is 15 residues long. The CDR3 protein is CASSLYTGHNTEAFF. As DNA, the CDR3 is TGTGCCAGCAGCTTGTATACGGGCCACAACACTGAAGCTTTCTTT. The full variable domain, in which reference TRBV5-5 and TRBJ1-1 provide the parts outside the CDR3, is DAGVTQSPTHLIKTRGQQVTLRCSPISGHKSVSWYQQVLGQGPQFIFQYYEKEERGRGNFPDRFSARQFPNYSSELNVNALLLGDSALYLCASSLYTGHNTEAFFGQGTRLTVV.

The rearrangement links TRBV28 to TRBJ1-1; unclear D gene. Germline V gives CDR1 MDHEN, CDR2 SYDVKM. V lost 4 bases, J lost 6 bases, and 12 bases lay in between. The CDR3 consists of 13 residues. The CDR3 nucleotides are TGTGCCAGCAGTTCGCCACTTGGGTCTGAAGCTTTCTTT. It yields the protein CASSSPLGSEAFF.

This chain links TRBV10-2 with TRBJ2-1, with D perhaps matching TRBD2 (5 bases). Germline CDR1 WSHSY, CDR2 SAAADI. V lost 7 bases to trimming and J lost 3 bases, with 16 bases between them. The CDR3 spans 15 residues. For the CDR3, the DNA is TGCGCCAGCACTGGCGGGCCCCAGGTCTACAATGAGCAGTTCTTC. Translation gives CASTGGPQVYNEQFF.

The rearrangement joins TRBV7-2 to TRBJ2-3, with D possibly matching TRBD2 (6 bases). Per the germline V gene, CDR1 is SGHTA and CDR2 is FQGNSA. Between the trimmed V and J ends, which lost 4 bases and 10 bases, there was a span of 18 bases. This CDR3 contains 14 residues. The CDR3 nucleotides read TGTGCCAGCAGCTCCCTGGGACTTCTCAGCCCGCAGTATTTT. Translation gives CASSSLGLLSPQYF.

The genes are TRBV4-1 and TRBJ2-5, with D perhaps matching TRBD2 (5 bases). The germline V gene has CDR1 MGHRA and CDR2 YSYEKL. Deletions cut 0 bases from V and 5 bases from J, with 16 bases between. CDR3 size: 16 residues. Written as DNA, the CDR3 is TGCGCCAGCAGCCAAGATATGGCGCGGCGGAGGGAGACCCAGTACTTC. Protein sequence: CASSQDMARRRETQYF.

There are a few counts of this clonotype. The rearrangement uses TRBV4-1 and TRBJ1-2; D call uncertain. Per germline, CDR1 MGHRA and CDR2 YSYEKL. The CDR3 is made up of 13 amino acids. Trimming cost V 1 base and J 5 bases, with 8 bases left between them. The chain's CDR3 is CASSQALAYGYTF. For the CDR3, the DNA is TGCGCCAGCAGCCAAGCCCTTGCGTATGGCTACACCTTC.

This clonotype was picked up a small number of times. The CDR3 here is CASSDSKERTINEQFF. The DNA for the CDR3 is TGTGCCAGCAGTGACTCCAAGGAGCGGACTATTAACGAGCAGTTCTTC. J is TRBJ2-1 and V is TRBV6-4, with D perhaps TRBD2 (6 bases). The CDR3 loop spans 16 amino acids. Germline V gives CDR1 MRHNA, CDR2 SNTAGT. With 0 bases removed from V and 10 bases from J, the gap between germline ends came to 19 bases.

J is TRBJ2-5 and V is TRBV28, with 8 positions matching TRBD2. TRBJ2-1 explains the end of the DNA better; the J call may be wrong. CDR3 length equals 14 residues. Germline V gives CDR1 MDHEN, CDR2 SYDVKM. CDR3 region: CASSLRLALHEQFF. DNA of the CDR3: TGTGCCAGCAGTTTAAGACTAGCGTTGCATGAGCAGTTCTTC.

This clonotype was seen a handful of times. The CDR3 protein is CASSLGAALGTGELFF. In DNA, the CDR3 is TGTGCCAGCAGCTTAGGGGCAGCCCTTGGCACCGGGGAGCTGTTTTTT. J is TRBJ2-2 and V is TRBV7-3; TRBD1 might be the D (5 bases). The CDR3 contains 16 residues. The ends were cut back, 2 bases at V and 4 bases at J, with 14 bases in the middle. The germline V gene encodes CDR1 SGHTA and CDR2 FQGTGA.